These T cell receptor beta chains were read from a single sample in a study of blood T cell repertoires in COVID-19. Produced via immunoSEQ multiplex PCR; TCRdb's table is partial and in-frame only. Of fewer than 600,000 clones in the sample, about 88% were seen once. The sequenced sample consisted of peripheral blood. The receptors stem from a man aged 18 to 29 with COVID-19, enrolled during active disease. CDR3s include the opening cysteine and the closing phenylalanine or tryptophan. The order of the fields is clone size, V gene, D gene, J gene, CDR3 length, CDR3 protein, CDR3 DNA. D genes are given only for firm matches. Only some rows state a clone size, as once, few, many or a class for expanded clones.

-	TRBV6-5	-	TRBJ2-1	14	CASSYSSGYNEQFF	TGTGCCAGCAGTTACTCGAGTGGTTACAATGAGCAGTTCTTC
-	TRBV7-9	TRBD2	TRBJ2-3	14	CASSPGTNTDTQYF	TGTGCCAGCAGTCCCGGGACTAACACAGATACGCAGTATTTT
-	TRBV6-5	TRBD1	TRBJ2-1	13	CASSVQGVREQFF	TGTGCCAGCAGCGTACAGGGGGTTAGGGAGCAGTTCTTC
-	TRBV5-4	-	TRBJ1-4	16	CASSPGGPATNEKLFF	TGTGCCAGCAGCCCCGGAGGGCCTGCAACTAATGAAAAACTGTTTTTT
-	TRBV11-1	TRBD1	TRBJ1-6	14	CASSHRGNNSPLHF	TGTGCCAGCAGCCACAGGGGTAATAATTCACCCCTCCACTTT
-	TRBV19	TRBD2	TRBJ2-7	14	CASSTGLAGYEQYF	TGTGCCAGTAGTACCGGACTAGCGGGCTACGAGCAGTACTTC
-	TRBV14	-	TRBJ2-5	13	CASSQVPEKTQYF	TGTGCCAGCAGCCAAGTTCCGGAGAAGACCCAGTACTTC
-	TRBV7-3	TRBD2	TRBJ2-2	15	CASSFSGSQSGELFF	TGTGCCAGCAGCTTTAGCGGGAGTCAAAGCGGGGAGCTGTTTTTT
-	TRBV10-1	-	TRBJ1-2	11	CASSVGPHPTF	TGCGCCAGCAGTGTTGGGCCCCACCCGACCTTC
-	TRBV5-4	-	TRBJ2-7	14	CASSFRGPSNEQYF	TGTGCCAGCAGCTTCCGGGGTCCCAGCAACGAGCAGTACTTC
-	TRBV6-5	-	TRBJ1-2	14	CASSTPQAGSGYTF	TGTGCCAGCAGCACCCCCCAGGCGGGCTCTGGCTACACCTTC
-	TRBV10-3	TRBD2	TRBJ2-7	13	CAISGEGKHEQYF	TGTGCCATCAGTGGGGAGGGTAAGCACGAGCAGTACTTC
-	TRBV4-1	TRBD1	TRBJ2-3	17	CASSPGTGRPRTDTQYF	TGCGCCAGCAGCCCGGGGACAGGGAGGCCGAGGACAGATACGCAGTATTTT
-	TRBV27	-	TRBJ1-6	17	CASSLVSGKSYNSPLHF	TGTGCCAGCAGTTTGGTGTCAGGGAAGTCCTATAATTCACCCCTCCACTTT
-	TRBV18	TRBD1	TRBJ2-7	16	CASSLISPGQGSEQYF	TGTGCCAGCTCACTAATCTCTCCGGGACAGGGTAGCGAGCAGTACTTC
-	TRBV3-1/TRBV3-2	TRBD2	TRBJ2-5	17	CASSQGLGGGIQETQYF	TGTGCCAGCAGCCAAGGACTCGGCGGGGGGATCCAAGAGACCCAGTACTTC
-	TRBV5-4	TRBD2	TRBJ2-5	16	CASSSIAGVNQETQYF	TGTGCCAGCAGCAGTATAGCGGGAGTAAACCAAGAGACCCAGTACTTC
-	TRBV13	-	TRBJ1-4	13	CASSRGANEKLFF	TGTGCCAGCAGCCGGGGGGCTAATGAAAAACTGTTTTTT
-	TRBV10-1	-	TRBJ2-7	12	CASSDSRYEQYF	TGCGCCAGCAGTGACAGTCGCTACGAGCAGTACTTC
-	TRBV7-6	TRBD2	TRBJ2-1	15	CASSLAGVSYNEQFF	TGTGCCAGCAGCTTGGCGGGAGTTTCCTACAATGAGCAGTTCTTC
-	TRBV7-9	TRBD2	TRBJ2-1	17	CASSSSKASGSYNEQFF	TGTGCCAGCAGCTCCAGCAAGGCTAGCGGGTCCTACAATGAGCAGTTCTTC
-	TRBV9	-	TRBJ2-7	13	CASSAGPSYEQYF	TGTGCCAGCAGCGCTGGCCCCTCCTACGAGCAGTACTTC
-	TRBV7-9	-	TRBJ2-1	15	CASSPGGGRGEEQFF	TGTGCCAGCAGCCCCGGAGGGGGCAGGGGCGAGGAGCAGTTCTTC
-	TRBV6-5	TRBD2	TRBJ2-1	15	CASRDPLAGAHPQFF	TGTGCCAGCAGGGACCCACTAGCGGGGGCCCACCCGCAGTTCTTC
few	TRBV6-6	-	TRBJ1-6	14	CASTNKQGNSPLHF	TGTGCCAGCACCAATAAGCAGGGAAATTCACCCCTCCACTTT
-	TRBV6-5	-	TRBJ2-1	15	CASSYSGQQYNEQFF	TGTGCCAGCAGTTACTCGGGACAACAATACAATGAGCAGTTCTTC
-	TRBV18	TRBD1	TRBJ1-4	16	CASSPPRGRNNEKLFF	TGTGCCAGCTCACCACCCAGGGGGCGGAATAATGAAAAACTGTTTTTT
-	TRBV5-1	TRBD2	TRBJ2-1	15	CASSLAGIAGNEQFF	TGCGCCAGCAGCTTGGCCGGAATAGCGGGTAATGAGCAGTTCTTC
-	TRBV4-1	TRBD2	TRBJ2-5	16	CASSQAGTSGNWAQYF	TGCGCCAGCAGCCAAGCTGGGACTAGCGGGAATTGGGCCCAGTACTTC
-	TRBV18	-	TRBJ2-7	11	CASSEYYEQYF	TGTGCCAGCTCGGAGTACTACGAGCAGTACTTC
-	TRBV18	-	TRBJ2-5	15	CASSPLRGHEETQYF	TGTGCCAGCTCACCACTGAGAGGGCATGAAGAGACCCAGTACTTC
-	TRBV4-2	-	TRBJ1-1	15	CASSPRTFSLTEAFF	TGTGCCAGCAGCCCCCGGACATTCTCTCTGACTGAAGCTTTCTTT
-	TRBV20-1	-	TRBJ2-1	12	CSASREINEQFF	TGCAGTGCTAGTAGGGAGATCAATGAGCAGTTCTTC
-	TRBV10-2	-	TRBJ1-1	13	CASSDPVNTEAFF	TGCGCCAGCAGTGATCCGGTGAACACTGAAGCTTTCTTT
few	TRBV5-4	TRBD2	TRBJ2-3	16	CASRRAAGTYTDTQYF	TGTGCCAGCAGAAGAGCAGCGGGGACCTACACAGATACGCAGTATTTT
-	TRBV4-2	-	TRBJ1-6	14	CASSPPGTQATLHF	TGTGCCAGCAGCCCCCCCGGGACTCAAGCCACCCTCCACTTT
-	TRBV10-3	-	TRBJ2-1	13	CAISERITDEQFF	TGTGCCATCAGTGAAAGGATTACAGATGAGCAGTTCTTC
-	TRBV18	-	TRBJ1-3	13	CASSLGLQNTIYF	TGTGCCAGCTCATTGGGCCTTCAAAACACCATATATTTT
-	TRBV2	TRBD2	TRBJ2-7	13	CATQREATYEQYF	TGTGCCACCCAGCGGGAGGCCACCTACGAGCAGTACTTC
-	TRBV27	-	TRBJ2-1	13	CASSLWGVHEQFF	TGTGCCAGCAGTTTATGGGGGGTACATGAGCAGTTCTTC
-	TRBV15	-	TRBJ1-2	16	CATSPPQWGGVYGYTF	TGTGCCACCAGCCCCCCCCAATGGGGGGGGGTCTATGGCTACACCTTC
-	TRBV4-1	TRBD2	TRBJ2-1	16	CASSQDPRGGIREQFF	TGCGCCAGCAGCCAAGATCCGCGGGGGGGGATAAGGGAGCAGTTCTTC
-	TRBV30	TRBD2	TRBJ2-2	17	CAWSVISGTSGAGELFF	TGTGCCTGGAGTGTAATATCCGGGACTAGCGGGGCCGGGGAGCTGTTTTTT
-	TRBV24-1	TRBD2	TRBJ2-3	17	CATSGSSGGARTDTQYF	TGTGCCACCAGTGGGTCCAGCGGGGGGGCCAGAACAGATACGCAGTATTTT
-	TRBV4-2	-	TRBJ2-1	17	CASSRGTGESSYNEQFF	TGTGCCAGCAGTCGAGGAACGGGGGAGTCGAGTTACAATGAGCAGTTCTTC
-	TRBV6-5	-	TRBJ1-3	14	CASLRSSSGNTIYF	TGTGCCAGCCTAAGATCGAGCTCTGGAAACACCATATATTTT
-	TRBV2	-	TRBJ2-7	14	CASSLGVGTTEQYF	TGTGCCAGCAGTCTAGGGGTAGGAACAACCGAGCAGTACTTC
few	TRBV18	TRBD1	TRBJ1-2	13	CASSPGTAYGYTF	TGTGCCAGCTCACCAGGGACAGCTTATGGCTACACCTTC
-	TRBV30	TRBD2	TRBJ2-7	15	CAWASSSGVSYEQYF	TGTGCCTGGGCTTCGTCTAGCGGGGTCTCCTACGAGCAGTACTTC
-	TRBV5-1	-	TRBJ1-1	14	CASSLGSGNTEAFF	TGCGCCAGCAGCTTGGGGTCGGGGAACACTGAAGCTTTCTTT
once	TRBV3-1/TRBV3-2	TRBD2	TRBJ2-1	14	CASSASGRYNEQFF	TGTGCCAGCTCAGCGAGCGGGAGATACAATGAGCAGTTCTTC
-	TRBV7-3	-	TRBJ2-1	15	CASSFEGRSNNEQFF	TGTGCCAGCAGCTTCGAGGGCCGTAGCAACAATGAGCAGTTCTTC
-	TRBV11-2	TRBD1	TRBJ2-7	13	CASSWDRGDEQYF	TGTGCCAGCAGCTGGGACAGGGGGGACGAGCAGTACTTC
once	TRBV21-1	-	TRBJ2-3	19	CASSPPYGTSGRTTDTQYF	TGTGCCAGCAGCCCTCCTTATGGGACTAGCGGACGAACCACAGATACGCAGTATTTT
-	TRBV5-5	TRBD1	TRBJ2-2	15	CASILGTGVTGELFF	TGTGCCAGCATCCTGGGGACAGGGGTCACCGGGGAGCTGTTTTTT
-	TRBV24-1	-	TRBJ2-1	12	CATSSGYNEQFF	TGTGCCACCAGTTCGGGTTACAATGAGCAGTTCTTC
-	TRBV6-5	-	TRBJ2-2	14	CASRMDSYTGELFF	TGTGCCAGCAGGATGGACTCCTACACCGGGGAGCTGTTTTTT
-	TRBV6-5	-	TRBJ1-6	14	CASSYGRYNSPLHF	TGTGCCAGCAGTTACGGCCGATATAATTCACCCCTCCACTTT
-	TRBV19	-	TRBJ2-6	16	CASSIDGGAGANVLTF	TGTGCCAGTAGTATTGACGGCGGAGCTGGGGCCAACGTCCTGACTTTC
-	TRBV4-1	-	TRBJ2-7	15	CASSLQARDTYEQYF	TGCGCCAGCAGCCTACAGGCGAGAGACACCTACGAGCAGTACTTC